The 15 T cell receptor beta chains presented below share a single source sample, sequenced in a study of cytomegalovirus exposure and HLA in healthy donors. The primer mix had 60 Vbeta and 13 Jbeta primers. Here immunoSEQ multiplex PCR was the method, and the copy in TCRdb shows in-frame clones only, minus some. The sample has about 130,000 clones; 8% to 9.5% are singletons. Sequences were obtained from PBMCs. All receptors derive from a man aged 40-49 years in good health and CMV-seronegative.

The chain is built from TRBV2 and TRBJ1-3; D not resolved. CDR1 is SNHLY, CDR2 FYNNEI, per germline. V gave up 5 bases and J gave up 0 bases, with 8 bases separating them. This CDR3 is 14 amino acids long. The CDR3 region is CASSIDNSGNTIYF. The CDR3 nucleotides read TGTGCCAGCAGTATAGACAACTCTGGAAACACCATATATTTT.

Points on this clone: A read error may produce the germline difference seen at one junction end. The chain joins TRBV7-2 to TRBJ1-6; no firm D call. The germline gives CDR1 SGHTA, CDR2 FQGNSA. CDR3 size: 12 residues. The chain's CDR3 is CASSLVNSHLHF. CDR3 bases: TGTGCAAGCAGCTTAGTGAATTCACACCTCCACTTT.

This rearrangement joins TRBV9 to TRBJ2-7; 10 nucleotides align to TRBD2. This CDR3 comprises 14 residues. CDR1 is SGDLS and CDR2 is YYNGEE in the germline V gene. After removal of 2 bases from V and 4 bases from J, the junction contained 3 bases not matched to a gene. CDR3 coding DNA: TGTGCCAGCAGCGTCACTAGCGGGGATTACGAGCAGTACTTC. As protein: CASSVTSGDYEQYF.

In its sample, this clone was seen a few times. The chain joins TRBV7-8 to TRBJ1-5; the D is unclear. The CDR3 is 15 residues long. The germline V and J ends were trimmed by 3 bases and 1 base, with 10 bases remaining between them. Germline V gene sequence: CDR1 SGHVS, CDR2 FQNEAQ. This CDR3 reads CASSLNLGSNQPQHF. Written as DNA, the CDR3 is TGTGCCAGCAGCTTGAACTTGGGCAGCAATCAGCCCCAGCATTTT.

This clone was seen only a few times. The chain couples TRBV6-5 to TRBJ2-1, with TRBD2 matching 14 bases. The trim removed 0 bases at V and 6 bases at J, leaving 1 base unmatched. This CDR3 has 16 amino acids. Germline V gene lookup returns CDR1 MNHEY and CDR2 SVGAGI. CDR3 loop: CASSYSGTSGGNEQFF. CDR3 sequence (DNA): TGTGCCAGCAGTTACTCGGGGACTAGCGGGGGCAATGAGCAGTTCTTC.

The genes are TRBV4-3 and TRBJ2-1, with D hard to call. Germline V gives CDR1 LGHNA, CDR2 YSLEER. The CDR3 runs to 13 residues. Trimming took 0 bases from V and 9 from J, leaving 9 bases between them. CDR3 region: CASSQESSSEQFF. Here the CDR3 DNA reads TGCGCCAGCAGCCAAGAAAGCTCGTCTGAGCAGTTCTTC.

The chain uses TRBV11-3 and TRBJ2-2; tentative D call: TRBD2 (6 bases). Germline V CDR1 and CDR2: SGHNT, YENEEA. Trimming took 8 bases from V and 0 from J, leaving 10 bases between them. The CDR3 has 14 residues. This CDR3 is CASHGRTNTGELFF. The CDR3 DNA sequence: TGTGCCAGCCACGGGAGAACGAACACCGGGGAGCTGTTTTTT.

The chain employs TRBV2 and TRBJ1-1, with a possible D match to TRBD1 (6 bases). This CDR3 region has 14 residues. V was pared by 4 bases and J by 0 bases, with 9 bases between. The V gene's germline CDR1 is SNHLY and CDR2 FYNNEI. The CDR3: CASSARTVNTEAFF. CDR3 bases: TGTGCCAGCAGTGCTCGGACAGTGAACACTGAAGCTTTCTTT. Using reference TRBV2 and TRBJ1-1 for the parts outside the CDR3, the full variable domain is EPEVTQTPSHQVTQMGQEVILRCVPISNHLYFYWYRQILGQKVEFLVSFYNNEISEKSEIFDDQFSVERPDGSNFTLKIRSTKLEDSAMYFCASSARTVNTEAFFGQGTRLTVV.

This clone is a singleton in its sample. This chain links TRBV7-3 with TRBJ1-1; 8 positions match TRBD1. The germline V gene encodes CDR1 SGHTA and CDR2 FQGTGA. The V segment lost 5 bases and the J segment 0 bases; nucleotides outside the gene matches: 8. CDR3 size: 16 residues. CDR3 coding DNA: TGTGCCAGCAGCGAGGACAGGGTCCAGATGAACACTGAAGCTTTCTTT. This encodes CASSEDRVQMNTEAFF.

This clone was counted between two and nine times. The chain has TRBV7-6 and TRBJ1-4; tentatively, D is TRBD1 (6 bases). Germline V gene sequence: CDR1 SGHVS, CDR2 FNYEAQ. The CDR3 loop spans 16 amino acids. Deletions cut 5 bases from V and 5 bases from J, with 18 bases between. The CDR3 sequence is CASSPRPGDRNEKLFF. The CDR3 coding sequence is TGTGCCAGCAGCCCCCGACCAGGGGATAGGAATGAAAAACTGTTTTTT.

This clone turned up a few times. CDR3 in DNA: TGTGCCAGCTGGAGGGGAACCCCTGGAAACACCATATATTTT. Translating it yields CASWRGTPGNTIYF. This chain links TRBV2 with TRBJ1-3; maybe TRBD1 (5 bases). The CDR3 has 14 residues. CDR1 is SNHLY, CDR2 FYNNEI, per germline. Between the trimmed V and J ends, which lost 8 bases and 2 bases, there was a span of 13 bases.

This clone was found a few times. This rearrangement joins TRBV7-2 to TRBJ2-3; no clear D gene. The germline gives CDR1 SGHTA, CDR2 FQGNSA. CDR3 length: 14 residues. Trimming removed 2 bases from V and 0 bases from J, with 6 bases in between. CDR3 sequence reads: CASSLWASTDTQYF. The DNA of the CDR3 is TGTGCCAGCAGCTTATGGGCTAGCACAGATACGCAGTATTTT.

V usage is TRBV5-6 and J usage is TRBJ2-3, with D tentatively TRBD2 (6 bases). V lost 4 bases to trimming and J lost 2 bases, with 14 bases between them. CDR1 and CDR2 from the germline V gene are SGHDT and YYEEEE. The CDR3 has 15 residues. The CDR3 loop reads CASSPWTTYTDTQYF. The CDR3 DNA follows: TGTGCCAGCAGCCCATGGACTACCTACACAGATACGCAGTATTTT.

This clone was counted a few times. The V and J genes are TRBV10-3 and TRBJ2-6; D is possibly TRBD2 (5 bases). From germline, CDR1 is ENHRY and CDR2 SYGVKD. This CDR3 is 16 amino acids long. The V end lost 0 bases, the J end lost 2 bases, and 8 bases lay between the germline ends. The CDR3 loop reads CAISESGSPGANVLTF. CDR3 DNA sequence: TGTGCCATCAGTGAGTCGGGGAGCCCTGGGGCCAACGTCCTGACTTTC.

The V gene is TRBV6-5, the J gene TRBJ2-1, with 8 bases identical to TRBD2. Germline loops: CDR1 MNHEY, CDR2 SVGAGI. The CDR3 runs to 15 residues. V was clipped by 6 bases and J by 0 bases; unmatched bases: 4. CDR3 loop: CASRLAGSSYNEQFF. Written as DNA, the CDR3 is TGTGCCAGCAGGTTAGCGGGGAGCTCCTACAATGAGCAGTTCTTC.